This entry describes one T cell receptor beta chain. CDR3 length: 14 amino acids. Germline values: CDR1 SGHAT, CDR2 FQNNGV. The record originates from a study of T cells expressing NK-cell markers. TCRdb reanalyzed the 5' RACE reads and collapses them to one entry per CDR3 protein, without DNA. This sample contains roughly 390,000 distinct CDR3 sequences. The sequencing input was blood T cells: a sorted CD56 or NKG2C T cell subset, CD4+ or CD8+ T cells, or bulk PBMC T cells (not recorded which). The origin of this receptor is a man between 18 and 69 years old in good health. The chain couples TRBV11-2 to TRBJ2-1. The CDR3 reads CASSLRSVEDEQFF. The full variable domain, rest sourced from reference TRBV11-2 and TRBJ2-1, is EAGVAQSPRYKIIEKRQSVAFWCNPISGHATLYWYQQILGQGPKLLIQFQNNGVVDDSQLPKDRFSAERLKGVDSTLKIQPAKLEDSAVYLCASSLRSVEDEQFFGPGTRLTVL.